Presented here are 21 T cell receptor beta chains from one specimen sequenced in a study of neurological immune-mediated disorders. TCRdb recomputed calls from the 5' RACE reads with MiXCR, one row per CDR3 protein. The table shows roughly 60,000 distinct CDR3 sequences, with less than 2.5% occurring only once. The sequenced material came from PBMCs. The receptor source for this set is a man in his fifties or sixties with multiple sclerosis.

Comment on this clonotype: A much larger clone lies a single base off, so this may be a read error. This is likely a read error, given that the CDR3 carries no conserved phenylalanine or tryptophan at its end. This chain links TRBV5-1 with TRBJ2-1; D is uncertain. V was trimmed by 6 bases and J by 8 bases, leaving 9 bases between them. CDR1 is SGHRS and CDR2 is YFSETQ in the germline V gene. This CDR3 spans 11 amino acids. CDR3: CASTSFDEQFI. CDR3 nucleotides: TGCGCCAGCACCTCCTTCGATGAGCAGTTCATC.

This clonotype has ten or more counts. The J gene is TRBJ1-5, the V gene TRBV20-1; tentative D call: TRBD1 (5 bases). There are 14 residues in the CDR3. Trimming left V 5 bases short and J 2 bases short, with 13 bases between. Germline V gene sequence: CDR1 DFQATT, CDR2 SNEGSKA (reference sequence). CDR3 nucleotides: TGCAGTGCTGGTGGGGGGTGGGGCAATCAGCCCCAGCATTTT. Its protein product is CSAGGGWGNQPQHF.

There are many counts of this clonotype. This chain joins TRBV7-3 and TRBJ1-2; 7 bases match TRBD1. The CDR3 consists of 13 residues. V dropped 5 bases and J dropped 5; count of bases not matched to a gene: 5. From germline, CDR1 is SGHTA and CDR2 FQGTGA. CDR3 protein: CASSLDRVYGYTF. CDR3 DNA sequence: TGTGCCAGCAGCCTAGACAGGGTTTATGGCTACACCTTC.

This clonotype came up many times. The V gene is TRBV13, the J gene TRBJ2-7; possibly TRBD2 for D (5 bases). The V gene's germline CDR1 is PRHDT and CDR2 FYEKMQ (reference sequence). Trimming took 5 bases from V and 3 from J, leaving 17 bases between them. The CDR3 is 15 residues long. CDR3 sequence: CASSSGGRTNYEQYF. The CDR3 DNA follows: TGTGCCAGCAGCAGCGGAGGACGGACCAACTACGAGCAGTACTTC. The full variable domain, completed using reference TRBV13 and TRBJ2-7, is AAGVIQSPRHLIKEKRETATLKCYPIPRHDTVYWYQQGPGQDPQFLISFYEKMQSDKGSIPDRFSAQQFSDYHSELNMSSLELGDSALYFCASSSGGRTNYEQYFGPGTRLTVT.

This clonotype was observed at least ten times. The chain links TRBV20-1 to TRBJ2-1; 8 bases agree with TRBD1. The CDR3 is 16 amino acids. Germline trimming cut 2 bases from V and 7 bases from J; bases unmatched to any gene: 13. Germline CDR1 DFQATT, CDR2 SNEGSKA (reference sequence). The CDR3 reads CSARLYTGGITNEQFF. DNA of the CDR3: TGCAGTGCTAGACTGTATACAGGGGGTATCACAAATGAGCAGTTCTTC.

This clonotype was counted between two and nine times. J is TRBJ2-5 and V is TRBV6-5; 7 nucleotides line up with TRBD2. Germline V gene sequence: CDR1 MNHEY, CDR2 SVGAGI. The CDR3 is 15 residues long. Trimming removed 0 bases from V and 1 base from J; junction bases left unmatched: 2. As DNA, the CDR3 is TGTGCCAGCAGTTACTCCGGGACTACCCAAGAGACCCAGTACTTC. Translating gives CASSYSGTTQETQYF.

This clonotype has ten or more counts. The chain uses TRBV20-1 and TRBJ1-5; weak D call: TRBD1 (5 bases). This CDR3 is 16 amino acids long. V was cut by 5 bases and J by 2 bases, with 19 bases left in between. CDR1 is DFQATT and CDR2 is SNEGSKA in the germline V gene (reference sequence). CDR3 amino acids: CSALTGGSLRNQPQHF. CDR3 bases: TGCAGTGCTTTAACAGGAGGGTCCCTTCGCAATCAGCCCCAGCATTTT.

This clonotype has at least ten counts. J is TRBJ2-3 and V is TRBV20-1; D is tentatively TRBD1 or TRBD2 (6 bases each). This CDR3 has 14 amino acids. Germline values: CDR1 DFQATT, CDR2 SNEGSKA (reference sequence). V shed 5 bases and J shed 7 bases, with 19 bases lying between them. This CDR3 reads CSAPLTTGRNTQYF. DNA for the CDR3: TGCAGTGCTCCTCTTACCACAGGGAGGAATACGCAGTATTTT.

This clonotype was picked up many times. The CDR3 DNA reads as TGTGCCAGCAGCATCGGGACCCTAGCACTCTATGGCTACACCTTC. It yields the protein CASSIGTLALYGYTF. The chain couples TRBV7-9 to TRBJ1-2, with D perhaps TRBD1 (5 bases). CDR3 length: 15 residues. The germline V gene has CDR1 SEHNR and CDR2 FQNEAQ (reference sequence). Trimming shortened V by 5 bases and J by 4 bases, and 17 bases separated the two germline ends.

The sample holds a few counts of this clonotype. The chain uses TRBV21-1 and TRBJ2-3; the listed D gene, TRBD1, was not tested against the DNA. TRBV21-1 constitutes a pseudogene. The CDR3 consists of 18 residues. CDR3 sequence reads: CASSRKGGLRGLSDTQYF. As DNA, the CDR3 is TGTGCCAGCAGCCGAAAAGGGGGTCTCAGGGGGCTCTCAGATACGCAGTATTTT.

This clonotype was detected many times. This sequence joins TRBV5-1 and TRBJ2-3; D possibly corresponds to TRBD2 (5 bases). The CDR3 contains 14 residues. V gave up 6 bases and J gave up 3 bases, with 14 bases separating them. CDR1 and CDR2 (germline): SGHRS, YFSETQ. CDR3 nucleotide sequence: TGCGCCAGCAAAAGGCGGACTGAAACAGATACGCAGTATTTT. Protein product: CASKRRTETDTQYF.

In its sample, this clonotype was seen many times. V and J are TRBV7-2 and TRBJ2-3; 11 bases fit TRBD2. The germline gives CDR1 SGHTA, CDR2 FQGNSA. This CDR3 comprises 17 residues. V lost 5 bases and J lost 3; bases outside the gene matches: 10. CDR3 region: CASSHASGGLMTDTQYF. CDR3 in DNA: TGTGCCAGCAGCCACGCTAGCGGGGGGTTGATGACAGATACGCAGTATTTT. The entire variable domain, with the rest obtained from reference TRBV7-2 and TRBJ2-3, is as follows: GAGVSQSPSNKVTEKGKDVELRCDPISGHTALYWYRQSLGQGLEFLIYFQGNSAPDKSGLPSDRFSAERTGGSVSTLTIQRTQQEDSAVYLCASSHASGGLMTDTQYFGPGTRLTVL.

J is TRBJ2-5 and V is TRBV3-1; D is tentatively TRBD1 or TRBD2 (5 bases each). CDR1 LGHDT and CDR2 YNNKEL come from the germline V gene (reference sequence). With 2 bases removed from V and 1 base from J, the gap between germline ends came to 14 bases. The CDR3 covers 16 residues. The CDR3 loop reads CASSQRGEGSQETQYF. CDR3 nucleotide sequence: TGTGCCAGCAGCCAAAGGGGTGAGGGATCCCAAGAGACCCAGTACTTC.

This clonotype was observed at least ten times. V usage is TRBV20-1 and J usage is TRBJ2-1; TRBD2 matches at 9 bases. The trim removed 0 bases at V and 6 bases at J, leaving 9 bases unmatched. CDR3 length equals 16 residues. The V gene's germline CDR1 is DFQATT and CDR2 SNEGSKA (reference sequence). The CDR3 nucleotides read TGCAGTGCTAGAGATCTCGAGCGGGGGGAGATCAATGAGCAGTTCTTC. Its translation: CSARDLERGEINEQFF.

In this sample, this clonotype turned up many times. The V gene is TRBV7-2, the J gene TRBJ1-5, with TRBD1 matching over 12 bases. Per germline, CDR1 SGHTA and CDR2 FQGNSA. The J segment lost 0 bases and the V segment lost 0 bases, leaving 0 bases of the junction unmatched. The CDR3 sequence is 17 residues long. The CDR3 sequence is CASSLAGQGASNQPQHF. For the CDR3, the DNA is TGTGCCAGCAGCTTAGCGGGACAGGGGGCTAGCAATCAGCCCCAGCATTTT. Filled out from reference TRBV7-2 and TRBJ1-5, the complete variable domain reads GAGVSQSPSNKVTEKGKDVELRCDPISGHTALYWYRQSLGQGLEFLIYFQGNSAPDKSGLPSDRFSAERTGGSVSTLTIQRTQQEDSAVYLCASSLAGQGASNQPQHFGDGTRLSIL.

At least ten counts were recorded for this clonotype. The chain employs TRBV20-1 and TRBJ1-6; D possibly corresponds to TRBD1 (6 bases). V shed 4 bases and J shed 6 bases, with 10 bases lying between them. Germline assignment: CDR1 DFQATT and CDR2 SNEGSKA (reference sequence). CDR3 length equals 13 residues. Here the CDR3 reads CSAKDSANSPLHF. The CDR3 DNA follows: TGCAGTGCTAAGGACAGTGCTAATTCACCCCTCCACTTT.

The table lists this clonotype with many counts. J is TRBJ1-6 and V is TRBV12-3 or TRBV12-4; TRBD1 might be the D (6 bases). Trimming shortened V by 2 bases and J by 9 bases, and 11 bases separated the two germline ends. This CDR3 contains 14 residues. The CDR3 region is CASSLLGGSSPLHF. DNA of the CDR3: TGTGCCAGCAGTTTACTAGGGGGGAGTTCACCCCTCCACTTT.

The chain carries TRBV20-1 and TRBJ2-7; 7 positions match TRBD1. Trimming removed 4 bases from V and 2 bases from J; junction bases left unmatched: 2. CDR3 length: 12 amino acids. The V gene's germline CDR1 is DFQATT and CDR2 SNEGSKA (reference sequence). Written as DNA, the CDR3 is TGCAGTGCTAAGGGACAGACCTACGAGCAGTACTTC. Translation gives CSAKGQTYEQYF.

This clonotype was counted ten times or more. The V gene is TRBV12-3 or TRBV12-4, the J gene TRBJ2-5; TRBD2 agrees at 7 bases. CDR3 length equals 16 residues. V was pared by 4 bases and J by 4 bases, with 12 bases of the junction left unmatched. The CDR3 nucleotides are TGTGCCAGCAGTTACGTGGCTAGCGGCCGAAGAGAGACCCAGTACTTC. It yields the protein CASSYVASGRRETQYF.

This clonotype was seen ten or more times. This chain joins TRBV21-1 and TRBJ1-3. TRBV21-1 is designated a pseudogene. CDR3 length: 13 amino acids. DNA of the CDR3: TGTGCCAGCAGCATGAGCTCTGGAAACACCATATATTTT. It is translated as CASSMSSGNTIYF.

In its sample, this clonotype was seen many times. This chain connects TRBV7-9 to TRBJ2-1, with D unresolved. Trimming took 5 bases from V and 5 from J, leaving 10 bases between them. CDR3 size: 13 residues. Germline-derived CDR1 and CDR2 are SEHNR and FQNEAQ (reference sequence). The CDR3 region is CASSAWWDNEQFF. The DNA of the CDR3 is TGTGCCAGCAGCGCCTGGTGGGACAATGAGCAGTTCTTC.